Below, 6 T cell receptor beta chains from the same sample are listed, as sequenced in a study of T cells in Graves' hyperthyroidism and ophthalmopathy. It was RNA transcripts that yielded the amplified TCR beta CDR3 regions. HTBI primers were employed in a first-round RT-PCR of the TCR CDR3. Via MiXCR, TCRdb re-called the multiplex PCR reads, giving one row per CDR3 protein. This table has under 450,000 distinct CDR3 sequences, roughly 13% appearing once. The sample consisted of blood. These receptors all stem from a man aged 25 to 40 with Graves' hyperthyroidism that later progressed to Graves' ophthalmopathy.

This clonotype was counted only a few times. This chain uses TRBV20-1 with TRBJ2-7, with TRBD2 matching 10 bases. After removal of 5 bases from V and 2 bases from J, the junction contained 6 bases not matched to a gene. The CDR3 runs 14 residues. Germline V gene lookup returns CDR1 DFQATT and CDR2 SNEGSKA (reference sequence). CDR3 loop: CSAGLAGEAYEQYF. CDR3 coding DNA: TGCAGTGCTGGGCTAGCGGGGGAGGCCTACGAGCAGTACTTC.

The chain combines TRBV13 with TRBJ2-3; no definite D call. In germline, CDR1 is PRHDT, CDR2 FYEKMQ (reference sequence). The length of the CDR3 is 12 residues. Trimming left V 5 bases short and J 5 bases short, with 8 bases between. CDR3 region: CASSAGRDTQYF. CDR3 in DNA: TGTGCCAGCAGCGCCGGAAGAGATACGCAGTATTTT.

For this clonotype: A much bigger clone sits one base away, suggesting this may be a read error. The rearrangement joins TRBV28 to TRBJ1-6, with TRBD1 identical over 10 bases. Per the germline V gene, CDR1 is MDHEN and CDR2 is SYDVKM. The CDR3 runs 14 residues. V was clipped by 8 bases and J by 10 bases; unmatched bases: 8. CDR3 DNA: TGTGCCAGCGGTTCTGGACAGGGGGAATCACCCCTCCACTTT. Translation gives CASGSGQGESPLHF.

Turning to this clonotype: A much bigger clone sits one base away, suggesting this may be a read error. Since no conserved phenylalanine or tryptophan closes the CDR3, a read error is the likely cause. The CDR3 nucleotides are TGTGCCAGCACTGTCTCCGGAGGGCACTATGGCTACACCCTC. Protein sequence: CASTVSGGHYGYTL. The chain recombines TRBV6-1 with TRBJ1-2; D remains ambiguous. The CDR3 totals 14 residues. CDR1 MNHNS and CDR2 SASEGT come from the germline V gene. Trimming left V 7 bases short and J 3 bases short, with 15 bases between.

This chain links TRBV28 with TRBJ2-3, with 9 positions matching TRBD1. The junction had 17 bases not matched to a gene; V was cut back by 5 bases and J by 2 bases. The CDR3 spans 19 residues. The germline gives CDR1 MDHEN, CDR2 SYDVKM. CDR3 DNA sequence: TGTGCCAGCAGTCCCCGGGACAGGGTTTACTCGGGTCCCACAGATACGCAGTATTTT. This sequence encodes CASSPRDRVYSGPTDTQYF.

This chain uses TRBV29-1 with TRBJ1-1; D gene unclear. CDR3 size: 13 residues. Trimming left V 0 bases short and J 3 bases short, with 8 bases between. From germline, CDR1 is SQVTM and CDR2 ANQGSEA. CDR3 in amino acids: CSVEERSDTEAFF. The CDR3 nucleotides are TGCAGCGTTGAAGAAAGGTCCGACACTGAAGCTTTCTTT. Together with reference TRBV29-1 and TRBJ1-1, the CDR3 gives the full variable domain: SAVISQKPSRDICQRGTSLTIQCQVDSQVTMMFWYRQQPGQSLTLIATANQGSEATYESGFVIDKFPISRPNLTFSTLTVSNMSPEDSSIYLCSVEERSDTEAFFGQGTRLTVV.